This T cell receptor (beta chain) was documented in a study of CD8+ T cells in alopecia areata. Across the whole study: Treatment comprised oral tofacitinib, 5 to 10 mg twice daily, in treated patients.

Reverse transcribed after extraction, RNA yielded cDNA as the sequencing template. Sequencing was performed with immunoSEQ multiplex PCR; in TCRdb, only in-frame clones are kept and a portion is missing. The top ten hold around 1% of the sample, which has roughly 140,000 clones, 40% to 55% seen once. The sequence derives from a human donor with alopecia areata. The source material was CD4+ T cells sorted from blood, sampled at week 0.

CDR3 DNA sequence: TGTGCCAGCAGTTTTACGAACAGGGGCTACGAGCAGTACTTC. This codes for CASSFTNRGYEQYF. The V call is TRBV28, the J call TRBJ2-7; 7 bases match TRBD1. Trimming cost V 3 bases and J 3 bases; bases outside gene matches: 5. Germline assignment: CDR1 MDHEN and CDR2 SYDVKM. The CDR3 contains 14 residues.